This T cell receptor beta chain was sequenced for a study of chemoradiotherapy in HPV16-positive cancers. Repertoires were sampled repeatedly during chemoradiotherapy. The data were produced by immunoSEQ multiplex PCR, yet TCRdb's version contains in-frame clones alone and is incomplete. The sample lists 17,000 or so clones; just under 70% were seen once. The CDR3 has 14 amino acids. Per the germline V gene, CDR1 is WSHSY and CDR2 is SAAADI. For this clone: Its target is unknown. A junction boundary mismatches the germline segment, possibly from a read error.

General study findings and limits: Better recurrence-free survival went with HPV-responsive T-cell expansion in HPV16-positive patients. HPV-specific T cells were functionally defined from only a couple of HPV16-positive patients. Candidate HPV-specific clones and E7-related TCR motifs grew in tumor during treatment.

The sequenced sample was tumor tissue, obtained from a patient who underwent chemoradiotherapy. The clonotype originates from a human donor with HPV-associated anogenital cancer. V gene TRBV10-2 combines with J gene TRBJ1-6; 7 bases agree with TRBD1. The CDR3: CASGQATWDSPLHF. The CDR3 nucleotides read TGCGCCAGCGGACAGGCCACATGGGATTCCCCCCTCCACTTT.